This TCR beta chain was sequenced in a study of blood T cells in healthy people across ages (dated by TCRdb to the mid-2010s). Notes on the research overall: Template switching captured roughly one uniquely barcoded TCR beta cDNA molecule per two T cells in model experiments. The study measured age-related changes in TCR beta repertoire diversity using deep sequencing normalized with unique cDNA molecular identifiers. To avoid experimental bias, donors of different ages were randomly spread across the sequencing lanes. The study analyzed two additional independent replicas of 1 million unique cDNA reads from the same blood draw for two donors, one aged 18 to 30 and one aged 80 or older. The donors were divided into four age groups: young (average around 16 years), middle-aged (over 35), aged (about 56) and long-lived (about 84).

As for this clonotype: Its antigen is unknown. It has no much larger one-base neighbor in the sample; base qualities were not kept.

Libraries came from 5' RACE. Sequencing was performed on an Illumina HiSeq 2500. A second PCR of about 7 to 12 cycles was run with a J-beta primer mix and a sample-barcoded 5' primer. A template-switch 5' adaptor carrying 12 random nucleotides introduced a unique molecular identifier onto each TCR beta cDNA molecule. At least 3 million CDR3-containing paired-end reads were obtained from each sample. The Mint cDNA synthesis kit, primed by a TRBC-specific oligonucleotide, was used to synthesize first-strand cDNA from all RNA. After uracil-DNA glycosylase treatment, a first 18-cycle PCR used universal primers M1SS and BC2_uni_R on all cDNA. The original pipeline was this. Each sample was normalized by randomly selecting 1 million high-quality reads, each carrying a distinct molecular identifier. Reads with shared molecular identifiers were discarded instead of being binned into consensus sequences. MiTCR, run with a Q25 quality threshold and the strictest error-elimination algorithm, handled CDR3 identification, clonotype clustering and error correction. A nonparametric unseen species model with Euler transformation was used to estimate a lower bound on total TCR beta diversity. In-frame beta chains were kept once TCRdb had trimmed the public reads at Q25 with fastp and called clones with MiXCR. Every entry covers one CDR3 protein and lists the most common genes and DNA from its rows. V and J calls and clone size were set by TCRdb, not the authors. For this sample the table gives about 900,000 distinct CDR3 sequences, of which about 48% were detected only once. Roughly 13% of the sample lies in the top ten.

The roughly 39 donors, aged about 6 to 90 years, were systemically healthy Caucasian individuals from Russia. Each donor gave roughly 11 milliliters of peripheral blood, drawn into EDTA-treated Vacutainer tubes. PBMCs were isolated by Ficoll-Paque density-gradient centrifugation, with at least 6.5 million obtained per sample. Total RNA, at least 6 micrograms per sample, was extracted from PBMCs with Trizol reagent. For every donor, flow cytometry on a PBMC aliquot measured the percentage of naive CD45RAhigh/CD27high T cells. Here is what the overall study found, with its caveats: A strong correlation was found between observed TCR beta diversity and the percentage of naive T cells measured by flow cytometry. Bulk unsorted PBMC profiling prevented conclusive comparison of naive and antigen-experienced compartments. The long-lived group showed more naive CD4+ T cells, fewer expanded clones and increased TCR diversity than the aged group, suggesting age selection. Observed TCR beta diversity per million T cells fell roughly linearly with age, and a significant reduction was already apparent by age roughly 40. The CMV infection status of donors was not known, potentially confounding age-related changes in expanded clonotypes. Estimates of total diversity based on one million sequenced T cells were regarded as lower bounds and as underestimates.

From the cysteine up to the phenylalanine, the CDR3 has a length of 17 residues. Just the 51-base CDR3 DNA is kept, in frame starting at base 1. Compared with germline, V lacks 10 bases and J lacks 4 bases; bases without a gene match: 15. As encoded in the germline V gene, CDR1 is SNHLY while CDR2 is FYNNEI. The TCR comes from a man aged 25 to 40 in good health. The specimen sequenced was blood. The chain links TRBV2 with TRBJ2-3, with 12 bases matching TRBD2. The CDR3 region has the sequence CATWSTGLAGPPDTQYF. The bases read TGTGCCACCTGGAGTACCGGACTAGCGGGACCCCCAGATACGCAGTATTTT. Here the CDR3 is joined to the reference TRBV2 and TRBJ2-3 genes, and the full variable domain is: EPEVTQTPSHQVTQMGQEVILRCVPISNHLYFYWYRQILGQKVEFLVSFYNNEISEKSEIFDDQFSVERPDGSNFTLKIRSTKLEDSAMYFCATWSTGLAGPPDTQYFGPGTRLTVL.